These 8 T cell receptor beta chains originate from one sample sequenced in a study of regulatory T cells in long-lasting Graves disease. Time point noted: newly diagnosed GD, antithyroid drugs for less than 3 months. The authors made the TCR library using RNA they extracted from PBMCs. Researchers made TCR beta libraries by using iRepertoire HTBI primers and running Arm-PCR on CDR3 regions. MiXCR, applied by TCRdb to the multiplex PCR reads, yields one record per CDR3 protein. The sample has roughly 500,000 distinct CDR3 sequences; around 15% are singletons. The data were also submitted as part of a second study, on T cells in Graves' hyperthyroidism and ophthalmopathy.

The specimen comprised peripheral blood mononuclear cells (PBMCs), sampled at new diagnosis, from a patient treated with antithyroid drugs. The source is a woman aged 45 to 65 with Graves disease.

This clonotype was seen many times. The rearrangement joins TRBV27 to TRBJ2-7; no firm D call. The CDR3 loop spans 14 amino acids. V was clipped by 1 base and J by 3 bases, with 10 bases between them. Germline lookup yields CDR1 MNHEY and CDR2 SMNVEV (reference sequence). The chain's CDR3 is CASSLLGQNYEQYF. Here the CDR3 DNA reads TGTGCCAGCAGTTTATTGGGCCAGAACTACGAGCAGTACTTC.

This clonotype was counted at least ten times. The chain joins TRBV12-3 or TRBV12-4 to TRBJ1-2; D uncertain. This CDR3 contains 15 residues. V was shortened by 2 bases and J by 3 bases, with 13 bases between the two germline ends. CDR3 DNA sequence: TGTGCCAGCAGTTTATGGCCGGGAGGAGACTATGGCTACACCTTC. This sequence encodes CASSLWPGGDYGYTF.

This clonotype was seen ten or more times. V gene TRBV5-1 combines with J gene TRBJ2-3, with TRBD2 identical over 9 bases. The J call may be faulty, since TRBJ2-7 better matches the DNA end. The germline gives CDR1 SGHRS, CDR2 YFSETQ. The CDR3 sequence is 15 residues long. This CDR3 is CASSLANVRTSVQYF. CDR3 in DNA: TGCGCCAGCAGCTTGGCCAACGTTCGGACTAGCGTGCAGTACTTC.

This clonotype was counted ten times or more. The chain links TRBV11-2 to TRBJ2-3; TRBD2 agrees at 11 bases. The junction had 4 bases not matched to a gene; V was cut back by 2 bases and J by 3 bases. This CDR3 has 16 amino acids. In germline, CDR1 is SGHAT, CDR2 FQNNGV. The CDR3 sequence is CASSLTSGRGTDTQYF. CDR3 DNA: TGTGCCAGCAGCTTAACTAGCGGGAGAGGGACAGATACGCAGTATTTT.

This clonotype was picked up a small number of times. This chain joins TRBV12-5 and TRBJ2-1, with D maybe TRBD2 (6 bases). Germline V gene data show CDR1 as LGHNT and CDR2 as FRNRAP. The ends were cut back, 4 bases at V and 2 bases at J, with 9 bases in the middle. This CDR3 has 14 residues. The CDR3 protein is CASGSSATYNEQFF. DNA for the CDR3: TGTGCTAGTGGTTCTAGCGCAACCTACAATGAGCAGTTCTTC.

This clonotype was recorded a few times. The genes are TRBV18 and TRBJ1-1, with D possibly matching TRBD1 (5 bases). Germline V CDR1 and CDR2: KGHSH, LQKENI. The CDR3 extends over 15 amino acids. The V and J ends lost 1 base and 1 base respectively, with 10 bases between them. The CDR3, as DNA: TGTGCCAGCTCACCACTTCAAGGGGAGAACACTGAAGCTTTCTTT. Translating gives CASSPLQGENTEAFF.

This clonotype came up many times. J is TRBJ2-1 and V is TRBV2, with a tentative D call TRBD2 (5 bases). The V gene lost 5 bases and the J gene lost 9 bases, with 8 bases spanning the gap. The CDR3 extends over 11 amino acids. Germline V gene data show CDR1 as SNHLY and CDR2 as FYNNEI. CDR3 residues: CASSTRPEQFF. CDR3 sequence (DNA): TGTGCCAGCAGTACTAGGCCTGAGCAGTTCTTC.

This clonotype has at least ten counts. The chain recombines TRBV5-1 with TRBJ2-3; 9 nucleotides match TRBD2. V trimming: 6 bases; J trimming: 2 bases; junction bases outside the gene matches: 10. There are 16 residues in the CDR3. Germline V gene data show CDR1 as SGHRS and CDR2 as YFSETQ. CDR3 coding DNA: TGCGCCAGCAACTTCGGGGCGGGAGGGCCCACAGATACGCAGTATTTT. Amino acids: CASNFGAGGPTDTQYF.